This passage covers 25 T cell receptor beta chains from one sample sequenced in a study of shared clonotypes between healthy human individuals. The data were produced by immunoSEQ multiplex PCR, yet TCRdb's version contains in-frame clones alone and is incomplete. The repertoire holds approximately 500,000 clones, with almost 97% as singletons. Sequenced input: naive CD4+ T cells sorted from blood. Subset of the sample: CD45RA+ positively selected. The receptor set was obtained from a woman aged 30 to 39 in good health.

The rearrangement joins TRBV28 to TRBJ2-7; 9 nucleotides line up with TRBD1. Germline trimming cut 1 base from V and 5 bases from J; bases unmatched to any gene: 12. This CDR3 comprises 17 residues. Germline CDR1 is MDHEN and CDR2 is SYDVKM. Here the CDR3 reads CASSLFQGTGSGHEQYF. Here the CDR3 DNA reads TGTGCCAGCAGTTTATTCCAGGGGACAGGGTCGGGCCACGAGCAGTACTTC.

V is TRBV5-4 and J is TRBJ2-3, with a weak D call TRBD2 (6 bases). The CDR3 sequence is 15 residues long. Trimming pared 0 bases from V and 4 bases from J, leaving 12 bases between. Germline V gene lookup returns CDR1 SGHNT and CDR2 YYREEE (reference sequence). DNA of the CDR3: TGTGCCAGCAGCTTGGCCGCGGGATCGGCAGATACGCAGTATTTT. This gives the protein CASSLAAGSADTQYF. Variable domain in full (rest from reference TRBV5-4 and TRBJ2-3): ETGVTQSPTHLIKTRGQQVTLRCSSQSGHNTVSWYQQALGQGPQFIFQYYREEENGRGNFPPRFSGLQFPNYSSELNVNALELDDSALYLCASSLAAGSADTQYFGPGTRLTVL.

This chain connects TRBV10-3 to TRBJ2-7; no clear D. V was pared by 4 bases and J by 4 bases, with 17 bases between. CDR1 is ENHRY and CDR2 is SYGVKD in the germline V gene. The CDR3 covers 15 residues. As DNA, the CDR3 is TGTGCCATCAGTGCCGGGTCATTGGATGGGTACGAGCAGTACTTC. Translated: CAISAGSLDGYEQYF.

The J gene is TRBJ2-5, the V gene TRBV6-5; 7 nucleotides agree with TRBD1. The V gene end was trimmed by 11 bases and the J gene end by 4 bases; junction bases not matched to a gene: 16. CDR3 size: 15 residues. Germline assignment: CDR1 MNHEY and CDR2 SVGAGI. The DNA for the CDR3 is TGTGCCCTGAAGAAAGAACAGGGGTTAGGAGAGACCCAGTACTTC. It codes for CALKKEQGLGETQYF.

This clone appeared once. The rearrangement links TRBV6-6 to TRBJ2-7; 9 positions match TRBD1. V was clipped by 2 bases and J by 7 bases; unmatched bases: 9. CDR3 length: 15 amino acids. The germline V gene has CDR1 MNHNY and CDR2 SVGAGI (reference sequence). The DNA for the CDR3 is TGTGCCAGCAGTTACACCCGGGACAGGGCTTCGGAGCAGTACTTC. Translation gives CASSYTRDRASEQYF.

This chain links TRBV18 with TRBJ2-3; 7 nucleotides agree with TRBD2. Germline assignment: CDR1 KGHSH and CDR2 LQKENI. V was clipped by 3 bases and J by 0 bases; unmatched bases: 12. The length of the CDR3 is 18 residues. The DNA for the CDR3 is TGTGCCAGCTCACCGACTAGCTATTCTCTCACTAGCACAGATACGCAGTATTTT. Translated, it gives CASSPTSYSLTSTDTQYF.

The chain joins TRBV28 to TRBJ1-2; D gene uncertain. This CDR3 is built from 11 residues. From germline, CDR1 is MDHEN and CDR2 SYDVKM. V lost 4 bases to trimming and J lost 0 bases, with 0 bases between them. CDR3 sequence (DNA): TGTGCCAGCAGTTCTAACTATGGCTACACCTTC. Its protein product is CASSSNYGYTF.

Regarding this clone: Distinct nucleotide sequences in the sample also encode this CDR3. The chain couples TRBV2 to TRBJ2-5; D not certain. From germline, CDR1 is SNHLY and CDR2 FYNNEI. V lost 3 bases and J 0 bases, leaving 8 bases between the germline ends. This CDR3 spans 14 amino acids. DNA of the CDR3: TGTGCCAGCAGTGATGGGCGGTACCAAGAGACCCAGTACTTC. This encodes CASSDGRYQETQYF.

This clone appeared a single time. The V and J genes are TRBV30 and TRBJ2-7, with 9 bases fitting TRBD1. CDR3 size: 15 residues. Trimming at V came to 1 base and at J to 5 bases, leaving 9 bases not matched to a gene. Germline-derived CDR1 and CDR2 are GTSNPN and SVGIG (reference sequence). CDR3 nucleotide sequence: TGTGCCTGGAGTGCCCCCGGGACAGGGACCGACGAGCAGTACTTC. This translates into CAWSAPGTGTDEQYF.

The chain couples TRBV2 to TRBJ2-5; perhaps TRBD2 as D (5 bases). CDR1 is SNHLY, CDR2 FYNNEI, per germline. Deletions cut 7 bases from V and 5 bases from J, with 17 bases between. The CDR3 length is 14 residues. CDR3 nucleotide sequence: TGTGCCAGCACCCCGAGAGGGCCCGGGGAGACCCAGTACTTC. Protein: CASTPRGPGETQYF.

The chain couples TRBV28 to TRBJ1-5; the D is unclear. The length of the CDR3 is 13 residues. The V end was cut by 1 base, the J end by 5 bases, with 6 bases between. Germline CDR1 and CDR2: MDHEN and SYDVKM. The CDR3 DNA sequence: TGTGCCAGCAGTTTATTTTATTATCAGCCCCAGCATTTT. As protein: CASSLFYYQPQHF. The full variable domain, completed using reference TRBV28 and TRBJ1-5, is DVKVTQSSRYLVKRTGEKVFLECVQDMDHENMFWYRQDPGLGLRLIYFSYDVKMKEKGDIPEGYSVSREKKERFSLILESASTNQTSMYLCASSLFYYQPQHFGDGTRLSIL.

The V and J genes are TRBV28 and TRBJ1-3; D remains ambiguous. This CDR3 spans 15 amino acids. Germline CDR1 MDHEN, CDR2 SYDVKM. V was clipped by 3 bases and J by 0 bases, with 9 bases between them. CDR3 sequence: CASSFDSSSGNTIYF. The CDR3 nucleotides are TGTGCCAGCAGTTTTGATTCGAGCTCTGGAAACACCATATATTTT.

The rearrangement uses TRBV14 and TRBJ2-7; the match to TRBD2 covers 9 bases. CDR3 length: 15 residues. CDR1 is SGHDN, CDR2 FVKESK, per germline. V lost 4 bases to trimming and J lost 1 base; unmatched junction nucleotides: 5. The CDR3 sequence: CASSPLAGFSYEQYF. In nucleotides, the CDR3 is TGTGCCAGCAGCCCCCTAGCGGGATTTTCCTACGAGCAGTACTTC.

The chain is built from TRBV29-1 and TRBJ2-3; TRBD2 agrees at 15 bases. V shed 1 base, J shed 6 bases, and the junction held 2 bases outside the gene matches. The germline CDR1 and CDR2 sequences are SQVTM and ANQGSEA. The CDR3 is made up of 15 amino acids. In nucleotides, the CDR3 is TGCAGCGTTGAAGTTGGACTAGCGGGAGGGGATACGCAGTATTTT. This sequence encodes CSVEVGLAGGDTQYF.

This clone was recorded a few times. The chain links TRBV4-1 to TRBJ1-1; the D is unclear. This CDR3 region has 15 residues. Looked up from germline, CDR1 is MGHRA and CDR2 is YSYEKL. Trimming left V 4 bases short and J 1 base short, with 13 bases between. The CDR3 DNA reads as TGCGCCAGCAGCCCCACTGTTCACCCGAACACTGAAGCTTTCTTT. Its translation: CASSPTVHPNTEAFF.

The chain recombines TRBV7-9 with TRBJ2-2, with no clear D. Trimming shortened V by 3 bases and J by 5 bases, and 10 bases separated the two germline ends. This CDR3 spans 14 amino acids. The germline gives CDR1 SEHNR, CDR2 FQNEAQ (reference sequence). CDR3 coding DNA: TGTGCCAGCAGCTTCGAGATACGAACCGGGGAGCTGTTTTTT. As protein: CASSFEIRTGELFF.

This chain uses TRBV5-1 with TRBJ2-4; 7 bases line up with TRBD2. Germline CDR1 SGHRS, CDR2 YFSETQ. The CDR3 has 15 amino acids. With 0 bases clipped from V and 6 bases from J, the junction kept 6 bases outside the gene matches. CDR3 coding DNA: TGCGCCAGCAGCTTGGTCGAGCGGGGAATAAACATTCAGTACTTC. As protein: CASSLVERGINIQYF.

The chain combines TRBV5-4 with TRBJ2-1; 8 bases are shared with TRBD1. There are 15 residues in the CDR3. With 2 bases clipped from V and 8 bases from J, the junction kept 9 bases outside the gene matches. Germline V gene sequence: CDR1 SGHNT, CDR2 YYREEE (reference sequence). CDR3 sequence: CASSFGTGRAYEQFF. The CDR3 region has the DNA TGTGCCAGCAGCTTCGGGACAGGTAGGGCCTATGAGCAGTTCTTC.

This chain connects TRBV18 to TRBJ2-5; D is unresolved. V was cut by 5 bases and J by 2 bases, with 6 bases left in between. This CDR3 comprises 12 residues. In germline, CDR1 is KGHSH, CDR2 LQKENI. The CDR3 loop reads CASSTSQETQYF. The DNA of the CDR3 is TGTGCCAGCTCAACCTCTCAAGAGACCCAGTACTTC.

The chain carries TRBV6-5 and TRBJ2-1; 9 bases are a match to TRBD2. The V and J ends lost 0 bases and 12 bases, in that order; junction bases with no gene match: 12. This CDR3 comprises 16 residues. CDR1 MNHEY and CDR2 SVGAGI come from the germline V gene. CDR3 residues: CASSYSSAGGPVSQFF. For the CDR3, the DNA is TGTGCCAGCAGTTACTCGAGTGCGGGAGGGCCTGTCTCGCAGTTCTTC.

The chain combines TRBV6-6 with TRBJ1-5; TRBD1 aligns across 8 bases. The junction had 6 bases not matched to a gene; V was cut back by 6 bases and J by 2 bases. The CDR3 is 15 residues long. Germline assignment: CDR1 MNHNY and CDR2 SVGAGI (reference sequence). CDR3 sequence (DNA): TGTGCCAGCAGAGCGGGACAGGCAGGCAATCAGCCCCAGCATTTT. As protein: CASRAGQAGNQPQHF.

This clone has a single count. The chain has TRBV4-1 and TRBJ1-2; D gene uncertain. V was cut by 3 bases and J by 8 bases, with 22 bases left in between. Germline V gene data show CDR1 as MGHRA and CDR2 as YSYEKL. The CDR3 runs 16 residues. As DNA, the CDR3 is TGCGCCAGCAGCCAGGCGGGGAGGGCTCCCCTCCAGGGCTACACCTTC. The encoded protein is CASSQAGRAPLQGYTF.

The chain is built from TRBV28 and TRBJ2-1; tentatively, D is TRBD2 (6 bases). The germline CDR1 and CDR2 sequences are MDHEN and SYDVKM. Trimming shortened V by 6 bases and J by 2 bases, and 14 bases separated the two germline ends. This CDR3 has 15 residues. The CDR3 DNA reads TGTGCCAGCAGCCCCGGGAGTCCCCCCTACAATGAGCAGTTCTTC. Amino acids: CASSPGSPPYNEQFF.

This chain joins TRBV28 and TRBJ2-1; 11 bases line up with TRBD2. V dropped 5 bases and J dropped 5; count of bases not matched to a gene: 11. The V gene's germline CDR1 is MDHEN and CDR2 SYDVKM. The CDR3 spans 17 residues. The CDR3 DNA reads TGTGCCAGCAGTGTGACTAGCGGGGCCTCCCCTGACAATGAGCAGTTCTTC. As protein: CASSVTSGASPDNEQFF.

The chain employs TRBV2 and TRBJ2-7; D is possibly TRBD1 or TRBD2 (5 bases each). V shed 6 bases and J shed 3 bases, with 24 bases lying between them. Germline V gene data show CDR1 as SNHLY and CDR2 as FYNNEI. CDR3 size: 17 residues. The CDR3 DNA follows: TGTGCCAGCAGGGACGACAGATTGGGACGGGCTTTCTACGAGCAGTACTTC. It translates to CASRDDRLGRAFYEQYF. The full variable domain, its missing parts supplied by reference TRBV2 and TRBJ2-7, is EPEVTQTPSHQVTQMGQEVILRCVPISNHLYFYWYRQILGQKVEFLVSFYNNEISEKSEIFDDQFSVERPDGSNFTLKIRSTKLEDSAMYFCASRDDRLGRAFYEQYFGPGTRLTVT.